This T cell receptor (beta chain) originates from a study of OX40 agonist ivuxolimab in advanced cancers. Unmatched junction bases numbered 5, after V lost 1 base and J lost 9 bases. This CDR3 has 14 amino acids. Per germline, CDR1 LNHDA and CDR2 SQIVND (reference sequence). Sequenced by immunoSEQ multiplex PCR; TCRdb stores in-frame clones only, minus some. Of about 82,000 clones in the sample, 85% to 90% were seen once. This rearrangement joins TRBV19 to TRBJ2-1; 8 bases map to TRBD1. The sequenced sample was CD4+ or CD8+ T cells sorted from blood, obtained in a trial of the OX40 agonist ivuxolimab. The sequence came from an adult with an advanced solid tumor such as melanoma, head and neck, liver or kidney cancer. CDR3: CASSIGTGRSEQFF. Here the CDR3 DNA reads TGTGCCAGTAGTATAGGGACAGGGAGAAGTGAGCAGTTCTTC. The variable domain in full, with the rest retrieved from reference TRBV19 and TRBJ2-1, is DGGITQSPKYLFRKEGQNVTLSCEQNLNHDAMYWYRQDPGQGLRLIYYSQIVNDFQKGDIAEGYSVSREKKESFPLTVTSAQKNPTAFYLCASSIGTGRSEQFFGPGTRLTVL.